A single sample is the source of the 26 T cell receptor beta chains below, sequenced in a study of OX40 agonist ivuxolimab in advanced cancers. Generated by immunoSEQ multiplex PCR, the TCRdb table keeps only in-frame clones and is missing some. There are around 31,000 clones in the sample; 81% occur only once, and about a fifth lies in the top ten. Sample: CD4+ or CD8+ T cells sorted from blood, taken in a trial of the OX40 agonist ivuxolimab. Source of these receptors: an adult with an advanced solid tumor such as melanoma, head and neck, liver or kidney cancer.

This chain joins TRBV5-1 and TRBJ2-2; no definite D call. V was clipped by 5 bases and J by 3 bases, with 8 bases between them. The germline V gene encodes CDR1 SGHRS and CDR2 YFSETQ. This CDR3 has 13 residues. The CDR3 is CASSSPYTGELFF. The CDR3 coding sequence is TGCGCCAGCAGTTCCCCATACACCGGGGAGCTGTTTTTT.

This clone was detected only once. CDR3: CASSQRGTSGRATSNEQFF. CDR3 nucleotide sequence: TGTGCCAGCTCACAAAGAGGGACTAGCGGGAGGGCCACCTCCAATGAGCAGTTCTTC. The chain is built from TRBV18 and TRBJ2-1; 16 nucleotides agree with TRBD2. After removal of 4 bases from V and 6 bases from J, the junction contained 12 bases not matched to a gene. The CDR3 has 19 residues. Germline V gene sequence: CDR1 KGHSH, CDR2 LQKENI.

This chain joins TRBV5-1 and TRBJ2-1; 13 bases agree with TRBD2. Germline V gene data show CDR1 as SGHRS and CDR2 as YFSETQ. Trimming removed 3 bases from V and 5 bases from J; junction bases left unmatched: 5. The CDR3 length is 16 residues. For the CDR3, the DNA is TGCGCCAGCAGCTCGACCGGGACTAGCGGGAACAATGAGCAGTTCTTC. This encodes CASSSTGTSGNNEQFF.

This chain joins TRBV18 and TRBJ2-1; tentative D call: TRBD2 (6 bases). The CDR3 contains 14 residues. Germline CDR1 is KGHSH and CDR2 is LQKENI. The V end lost 0 bases, the J end lost 15 bases, and 18 bases lay between the germline ends. CDR3 coding DNA: TGTGCCAGCTCACCACCGGTATGCCGGGACTGTCGGTTCTTC. Its protein is CASSPPVCRDCRFF. Based on the CDR3 plus reference TRBV18 and TRBJ2-1, the full variable domain is NAGVMQNPRHLVRRRGQEARLRCSPMKGHSHVYWYRQLPEEGLKFMVYLQKENIIDESGMPKERFSAEFPKEGPSILRIQQVVRGDSAAYFCASSPPVCRDCRFFGPGTRLTVL.

The chain has TRBV19 and TRBJ1-1; D is possibly TRBD1 (5 bases). CDR3 size: 15 residues. Germline V CDR1 and CDR2: LNHDA, SQIVND (reference sequence). V was clipped by 11 bases and J by 3 bases, with 22 bases between them. CDR3 DNA sequence: TGTGCCGCCCCCCCCAGGGAGATGAGAGACACTGAAGCTTTCTTT. This encodes CAAPPREMRDTEAFF.

This clone was observed a handful of times. The chain combines TRBV7-6 with TRBJ2-7, with 10 bases that match TRBD1. The CDR3 consists of 14 residues. CDR1 SGHVS and CDR2 FNYEAQ come from the germline V gene. The V and J ends lost 5 bases and 2 bases, in that order; junction bases with no gene match: 3. DNA of the CDR3: TGTGCCAGCAGCGTAGACAGGGGGCCCTACGAGCAGTACTTC. This sequence encodes CASSVDRGPYEQYF.

The rearrangement links TRBV7-2 to TRBJ2-3, with D possibly matching TRBD1 (5 bases). Deletions cut 5 bases from V and 6 bases from J, with 18 bases between. This CDR3 region has 15 residues. Per the germline V gene, CDR1 is SGHTA and CDR2 is FQGNSA. The CDR3 here is CASSRQDPGMDTQYF. CDR3 in DNA: TGTGCCAGCAGCCGCCAAGACCCAGGGATGGATACGCAGTATTTT. Looking up the rest from reference TRBV7-2 and TRBJ2-3 gives the full variable domain: GAGVSQSPSNKVTEKGKDVELRCDPISGHTALYWYRQSLGQGLEFLIYFQGNSAPDKSGLPSDRFSAERTGGSVSTLTIQRTQQEDSAVYLCASSRQDPGMDTQYFGPGTRLTVL.

This clone appeared once. This chain connects TRBV11-2 to TRBJ2-7, with 8 positions matching TRBD1. The germline CDR1 and CDR2 sequences are SGHAT and FQNNGV. The CDR3 is 12 residues long. Trimming cost V 3 bases and J 10 bases; bases outside gene matches: 5. The CDR3 region is CASSFSRGLQYF. DNA for the CDR3: TGTGCCAGCAGCTTTTCCAGGGGGCTTCAGTACTTC.

The gene calls are TRBV5-8 and TRBJ2-5; 7 bases line up with TRBD2. V gave up 0 bases and J gave up 5 bases; unmatched junction bases: 13. CDR1 and CDR2 (germline): SGHTS, YDEGEE. The CDR3 extends over 17 amino acids. CDR3 in amino acids: CASSLAEWKSGGETQYF. CDR3 coding DNA: TGTGCCAGCAGCTTGGCCGAGTGGAAGTCCGGGGGGGAGACCCAGTACTTC.

This chain connects TRBV28 to TRBJ2-1, with D possibly being TRBD2 (6 bases). The length of the CDR3 is 15 residues. CDR1 and CDR2 from the germline V gene are MDHEN and SYDVKM. V lost 8 bases and J lost 4, with 18 bases in between. The CDR3 nucleotides are TGTGCCAGCGGAGGCGGCGGGATATGGTACAATGAGCAGTTCTTC. Amino acid sequence: CASGGGGIWYNEQFF.

The J gene is TRBJ1-5, the V gene TRBV9; no clear D gene. Germline V gene lookup returns CDR1 SGDLS and CDR2 YYNGEE. The germline V and J ends were trimmed by 4 bases and 5 bases, with 16 bases remaining between them. The CDR3 runs 15 residues. The CDR3 protein is CASSTSGQPYQPQHF. DNA for the CDR3: TGTGCCAGCAGCACCTCTGGGCAGCCCTATCAGCCCCAGCATTTT. The full variable domain, with the rest looked up from reference TRBV9 and TRBJ1-5, is DSGVTQTPKHLITATGQRVTLRCSPRSGDLSVYWYQQSLDQGLQFLIQYYNGEERAKGNILERFSAQQFPDLHSELNLSSLELGDSALYFCASSTSGQPYQPQHFGDGTRLSIL.

This chain links TRBV5-1 with TRBJ2-5; 11 bases are shared with TRBD2. The V and J ends lost 0 bases and 2 bases, in that order; junction bases with no gene match: 6. The germline V gene encodes CDR1 SGHRS and CDR2 YFSETQ. The length of the CDR3 is 17 residues. CDR3: CASSLELAGAVQETQYF. CDR3 nucleotides: TGCGCCAGCAGCTTGGAACTAGCGGGAGCAGTACAAGAGACCCAGTACTTC.

The sample holds a few counts of this clone. This chain joins TRBV9 and TRBJ2-2; perhaps TRBD1 as D (5 bases). The germline CDR1 and CDR2 sequences are SGDLS and YYNGEE. The CDR3 covers 13 residues. Trimming removed 4 bases from V and 6 bases from J, with 10 bases in between. The DNA of the CDR3 is TGTGCCAGCAGCAAACAGGAAGCCGGGGAGCTGTTTTTT. Its protein is CASSKQEAGELFF.

The chain is built from TRBV18 and TRBJ2-1; D possibly corresponds to TRBD2 (5 bases). CDR3 length: 16 residues. From germline, CDR1 is KGHSH and CDR2 LQKENI. Trimming took off 0 bases at V and 0 bases at J, with 9 bases between the two ends. The CDR3 DNA reads as TGTGCCAGCTCACCACCTGGGAGCCTCTCCTACAATGAGCAGTTCTTC. As protein: CASSPPGSLSYNEQFF. Supplemented by reference TRBV18 and TRBJ2-1, the full variable domain reads NAGVMQNPRHLVRRRGQEARLRCSPMKGHSHVYWYRQLPEEGLKFMVYLQKENIIDESGMPKERFSAEFPKEGPSILRIQQVVRGDSAAYFCASSPPGSLSYNEQFFGPGTRLTVL.

This clone occurred a few times. This rearrangement joins TRBV7-8 to TRBJ1-2; possibly TRBD1 for D (6 bases). V was cut by 5 bases and J by 0 bases, with 16 bases left in between. The V gene's germline CDR1 is SGHVS and CDR2 FQNEAQ. The CDR3 runs to 16 residues. CDR3 loop: CASSPRQASANYGYTF. The CDR3, as DNA: TGTGCCAGCAGCCCTCGACAGGCCTCAGCTAACTATGGCTACACCTTC.

This rearrangement joins TRBV19 to TRBJ1-5; D call uncertain. The length of the CDR3 is 16 residues. Trimming cost V 3 bases and J 2 bases, with 14 bases left between them. Germline loops: CDR1 LNHDA, CDR2 SQIVND (reference sequence). The CDR3 DNA reads TGTGCCAGTAGTATCTCTCGTAGGCGCGGCAATCAGCCCCAGCATTTT. Protein sequence: CASSISRRRGNQPQHF.

By share, this clone counts as medium-sized (0.01 to 0.1%). The chain has TRBV4-1 and TRBJ2-7, with D unclear. Germline CDR1 and CDR2: MGHRA and YSYEKL. Trimming cost V 0 bases and J 0 bases, with 9 bases left between them. The CDR3 runs 15 residues. The CDR3 nucleotides read TGCGCCAGCAGCCAAGAAACGGCGAGCTCCTACGAGCAGTACTTC. It specifies CASSQETASSYEQYF.

Only a few counts were recorded for this clone. This chain links TRBV7-2 with TRBJ2-7; D may be TRBD1 (6 bases). Germline V CDR1 and CDR2: SGHTA, FQGNSA. Trimming pared 5 bases from V and 4 bases from J, leaving 12 bases between. CDR3 length equals 13 residues. CDR3: CASSRVQGYEQYF. The DNA for the CDR3 is TGTGCCAGCAGCCGCGTACAGGGTTACGAGCAGTACTTC.

The chain has TRBV5-1 and TRBJ2-3; 13 nucleotides align to TRBD2. Germline V gene sequence: CDR1 SGHRS, CDR2 YFSETQ. This CDR3 comprises 19 residues. V was pared by 4 bases and J by 0 bases, with 11 bases of the junction left unmatched. CDR3 coding DNA: TGCGCCAGCAGCATGCCCGGGACTAGCGGGGTAGGGAGCACAGATACGCAGTATTTT. It codes for CASSMPGTSGVGSTDTQYF.

DNA for the CDR3: TGTGCCAGCAGCCTCCAGCCAGGGGTCGGCGGGGCCAACGTCCTGACTTTC. This translates into CASSLQPGVGGANVLTF. The chain employs TRBV7-3 and TRBJ2-6, with a tentative D call TRBD1 (6 bases). Germline CDR1 and CDR2: SGHTA and FQGTGA. This CDR3 comprises 17 residues. Trimming stripped 5 bases from V and 4 bases from J, with 18 bases between.

CDR3 in amino acids: CASSAVLRRSGANVLTF. Written as DNA, the CDR3 is TGTGCCAGCAGTGCTGTACTGCGGAGATCTGGGGCCAACGTCCTGACTTTC. This rearrangement joins TRBV6-1 to TRBJ2-6; D gene uncertain. The V gene's germline CDR1 is MNHNS and CDR2 SASEGT. The CDR3 is made up of 17 amino acids. V gave up 4 bases and J gave up 1 base, with 14 bases separating them.

This clone was observed a single time. CDR3 residues: CASSPRGLGSHQPQHF. The CDR3 bases are TGTGCCAGCAGTCCGAGGGGCCTCGGGTCCCATCAGCCCCAGCATTTT. The V and J genes are TRBV2 and TRBJ1-5; D perhaps matches TRBD1 (5 bases). The CDR3 is made up of 16 amino acids. The V end was cut by 5 bases, the J end by 5 bases, with 19 bases between. Germline assignment: CDR1 SNHLY and CDR2 FYNNEI.

The chain combines TRBV18 with TRBJ2-1; the D gene is possibly TRBD2 (6 bases). Germline V gives CDR1 KGHSH, CDR2 LQKENI. This CDR3 has 13 amino acids. V dropped 3 bases and J dropped 10 bases, with 13 bases sitting between them. CDR3 in amino acids: CASSPGLAEEQFF. The CDR3 bases are TGTGCCAGCTCACCGGGACTCGCCGAGGAGCAGTTCTTC. The full variable domain, with the rest looked up from reference TRBV18 and TRBJ2-1, is NAGVMQNPRHLVRRRGQEARLRCSPMKGHSHVYWYRQLPEEGLKFMVYLQKENIIDESGMPKERFSAEFPKEGPSILRIQQVVRGDSAAYFCASSPGLAEEQFFGPGTRLTVL.

The rearrangement links TRBV7-2 to TRBJ2-2, with D perhaps TRBD1 (6 bases). The CDR3 loop spans 16 amino acids. CDR1 and CDR2 from the germline V gene are SGHTA and FQGNSA. Trimming stripped 4 bases from V and 5 bases from J, with 17 bases between. DNA for the CDR3: TGTGCCAGCAGCTCAGGCGGCAGACAGGTTACCGGGGAGCTGTTTTTT. Encoded protein: CASSSGGRQVTGELFF.

The J gene is TRBJ2-7, the V gene TRBV18; 10 bases agree with TRBD2. Germline assignment: CDR1 KGHSH and CDR2 LQKENI. CDR3 length equals 15 residues. J gave up 2 bases and V 3 bases, and 4 bases lay outside the gene matches. The CDR3 bases are TGTGCCAGCTCACCCCGGACTAGCGGAGCCTACGAGCAGTACTTC. Its protein is CASSPRTSGAYEQYF. The full variable domain, its missing parts supplied by reference TRBV18 and TRBJ2-7, is NAGVMQNPRHLVRRRGQEARLRCSPMKGHSHVYWYRQLPEEGLKFMVYLQKENIIDESGMPKERFSAEFPKEGPSILRIQQVVRGDSAAYFCASSPRTSGAYEQYFGPGTRLTVT.

The chain is built from TRBV30 and TRBJ2-7; perhaps D is TRBD1 or TRBD2 (5 bases each). Trimming took off 1 base at V and 0 bases at J, with 25 bases between the two ends. The CDR3 has 19 residues. CDR1 GTSNPN and CDR2 SVGIG come from the germline V gene (reference sequence). The CDR3 DNA reads as TGTGCCTGGAGTGCCCTCTCGGGGCGCGACTGGCGTAGCTCCTACGAGCAGTACTTC. Its translation: CAWSALSGRDWRSSYEQYF.